These 5 T cell receptor beta chains were sequenced from one sample in a study of T cell changes during pregnancy in multiple sclerosis. Using immunoSEQ multiplex PCR, the repertoire was profiled, and TCRdb retains in-frame clones only, with some absent. Among tens of thousands of clones, 80% to 90% were seen once, and the ten largest hold roughly 5.5%. The starting material was CD8+ T cells from peripheral blood mononuclear cells, obtained in the second trimester of pregnancy. The receptors were sampled from a female donor in good health, enrolled as a control in a pregnancy study.

V usage is TRBV19 and J usage is TRBJ2-2, with 8 bases identical to TRBD1. The germline V gene has CDR1 LNHDA and CDR2 SQIVND (reference sequence). The V segment lost 7 bases and the J segment 1 base; nucleotides outside the gene matches: 11. This CDR3 contains 17 residues. CDR3 sequence (DNA): TGTGCCAGTACCCAACTCGGGACAGGAGAGAACACCGGGGAGCTGTTTTTT. Protein sequence: CASTQLGTGENTGELFF.

This clone was observed a single time. The chain combines TRBV28 with TRBJ2-5; TRBD1 agrees at 9 bases. The V and J ends lost 2 bases and 4 bases, in that order; junction bases with no gene match: 5. CDR1 is MDHEN, CDR2 SYDVKM, per germline. The CDR3 spans 15 residues. CDR3 sequence (DNA): TGTGCCAGCAGTTTACGACAGGGGGAAGTAGAGACCCAGTACTTC. This sequence encodes CASSLRQGEVETQYF.

The chain joins TRBV2 to TRBJ1-1, with TRBD1 matching 8 bases. Germline V gene sequence: CDR1 SNHLY, CDR2 FYNNEI. This CDR3 region has 14 residues. V lost 6 bases, J lost 4 bases, and 7 bases stayed unmatched. CDR3 loop: CASRAGQGFTEAFF. The CDR3, as DNA: TGTGCCAGCAGGGCCGGACAGGGTTTCACTGAAGCTTTCTTT.

The CDR3 sequence is CASSKDSSEEQYF. CDR3 DNA: TGTGCCAGTAGTAAGGACTCCTCGGAAGAGCAGTACTTC. The chain carries TRBV19 and TRBJ2-7; the D gene is possibly TRBD2 (5 bases). Germline V CDR1 and CDR2: LNHDA, SQIVND (reference sequence). Trimming shortened V by 4 bases and J by 7 bases, and 14 bases separated the two germline ends. The CDR3 extends over 13 amino acids.

The CDR3 sequence is CASTLVGGSDTQYF. DNA of the CDR3: TGTGCCAGCACCCTGGTGGGGGGATCGGATACGCAGTATTTT. V and J are TRBV27 and TRBJ2-3; D perhaps matches TRBD2 (6 bases). The CDR3 totals 14 residues. Per the germline V gene, CDR1 is MNHEY and CDR2 is SMNVEV (reference sequence). Trimming removed 7 bases at V and 6 bases at J, with 17 bases between.